The 16 T cell receptor beta chains below all came from one sample that was sequenced in a study of shared clonotypes between healthy human individuals. Clones were read by immunoSEQ multiplex PCR, and TCRdb kept only the in-frame ones, dropping some. The profile shows 2,500,000 or so clones, around 90% of them singletons. Specimen: naive CD4+ T cells sorted from blood. The subset: CD45RA+ positively selected. The receptors derive from a young man in good health.

The chain joins TRBV7-2 to TRBJ1-1; D call uncertain. Germline V gene lookup returns CDR1 SGHTA and CDR2 FQGNSA. V gave up 1 base and J gave up 0 bases, with 9 bases separating them. CDR3 length equals 15 residues. The CDR3 DNA reads TGTGCCAGCAGCTTAGTTTCTTCTTTGAACACTGAAGCTTTCTTT. Amino acids: CASSLVSSLNTEAFF.

This chain joins TRBV19 and TRBJ2-1, with 11 positions matching TRBD2. CDR1 and CDR2 (germline): LNHDA, SQIVND (reference sequence). J lost 5 bases, V lost 5 bases, and 5 bases had no gene match. The CDR3 totals 15 residues. The CDR3 region is CASSPTSGGNNEQFF. The CDR3 DNA is TGTGCCAGTAGTCCCACTAGCGGGGGAAACAATGAGCAGTTCTTC. The whole variable domain, remainder taken from reference TRBV19 and TRBJ2-1, is DGGITQSPKYLFRKEGQNVTLSCEQNLNHDAMYWYRQDPGQGLRLIYYSQIVNDFQKGDIAEGYSVSREKKESFPLTVTSAQKNPTAFYLCASSPTSGGNNEQFFGPGTRLTVL.

This clone is a singleton in its sample. The CDR3 sequence is CASSLVMGRRASPLHF. In DNA, the CDR3 is TGTGCCAGCAGCTTAGTAATGGGGAGAAGGGCTTCACCCCTCCACTTT. The chain is built from TRBV11-2 and TRBJ1-6, with unresolved D. V lost 1 base, J lost 9 bases, and 16 bases lay in between. CDR3 length: 16 residues. The germline CDR1 and CDR2 sequences are SGHAT and FQNNGV.

The genes are TRBV9 and TRBJ2-4; D gene unclear. The V and J ends lost 0 bases and 5 bases respectively, with 0 bases between them. Germline CDR1 and CDR2: SGDLS and YYNGEE. The CDR3 totals 11 residues. CDR3 DNA: TGTGCCAGCAGCGTAGAAAACATTCAGTACTTC. Protein product: CASSVENIQYF.

This clone was recorded a few times. The sample contains more than one DNA sequence encoding this CDR3. This chain uses TRBV30 with TRBJ1-5; a possible D gene is TRBD1 (6 bases). Germline V gene data show CDR1 as GTSNPN and CDR2 as SVGIG (reference sequence). The CDR3 sequence is 13 residues long. Trimming took 1 base from V and 5 from J, leaving 9 bases between them. In DNA form, the CDR3 reads TGTGCCTGGAGTGGGGGGCTCGATCAGCCCCAGCATTTT. Protein product: CAWSGGLDQPQHF.

The CDR3 coding sequence is TGTGCCAGCAGTAAAGGGCCCCTCGTATATAGCAATCAGCCCCAGCATTTT. Translated: CASSKGPLVYSNQPQHF. The gene calls are TRBV9 and TRBJ1-5; no definite D call. This CDR3 spans 17 amino acids. The V and J ends lost 5 bases and 0 bases respectively, with 18 bases between them. Germline CDR1 reads SGDLS; CDR2 reads YYNGEE. Looking up the rest from reference TRBV9 and TRBJ1-5 gives the full variable domain: DSGVTQTPKHLITATGQRVTLRCSPRSGDLSVYWYQQSLDQGLQFLIQYYNGEERAKGNILERFSAQQFPDLHSELNLSSLELGDSALYFCASSKGPLVYSNQPQHFGDGTRLSIL.

This clone came up a few times. This chain uses TRBV5-1 with TRBJ1-4; D not resolved. V was trimmed by 1 base and J by 3 bases, leaving 1 base between them. Germline V gives CDR1 SGHRS, CDR2 YFSETQ. This CDR3 comprises 12 residues. CDR3 sequence: CASSLPNEKLFF. CDR3 DNA sequence: TGCGCCAGCAGCTTGCCTAATGAAAAACTGTTTTTT.

The V and J genes are TRBV19 and TRBJ1-5; tentative D call: TRBD1 (5 bases). V lost 7 bases and J 0 bases, leaving 13 bases between the germline ends. The CDR3 has 15 amino acids. Germline V gene data show CDR1 as LNHDA and CDR2 as SQIVND (reference sequence). The CDR3, as DNA: TGTGCCAGTAATGACAGAGCCTATAGCAATCAGCCCCAGCATTTT. This translates into CASNDRAYSNQPQHF.

J is TRBJ2-2 and V is TRBV9; D may be TRBD2 (5 bases). Germline assignment: CDR1 SGDLS and CDR2 YYNGEE. V dropped 4 bases and J dropped 5 bases, with 21 bases sitting between them. The CDR3 covers 17 residues. CDR3 amino acids: CASSLLHLRGSTGELFF. CDR3 coding DNA: TGTGCCAGCAGCCTTTTGCATCTCCGGGGTTCAACCGGGGAGCTGTTTTTT.

This clone has a single count. The chain recombines TRBV6-5 with TRBJ2-7; weak D call: TRBD1 (5 bases). CDR1 MNHEY and CDR2 SVGAGI come from the germline V gene. The V end lost 11 bases, the J end lost 2 bases, and 16 bases lay between the germline ends. The CDR3 is made up of 13 amino acids. The CDR3 DNA is TGTGCCGTCACGAGGCAGGGCCCCTACGAGCAGTACTTC. Protein sequence: CAVTRQGPYEQYF.

The gene calls are TRBV28 and TRBJ1-1; TRBD1 is a possible D gene (5 bases). The CDR3 contains 18 residues. V lost 3 bases, J lost 1 base, and 21 bases lay in between. CDR1 is MDHEN, CDR2 SYDVKM, per germline. The CDR3: CASSLFGGVIGENTEAFF. The CDR3, as DNA: TGTGCCAGCAGTTTGTTTGGGGGGGTGATTGGGGAGAACACTGAAGCTTTCTTT.

V gene TRBV5-4 combines with J gene TRBJ1-6; D perhaps matches TRBD1 (6 bases). Per the germline V gene, CDR1 is SGHNT and CDR2 is YYREEE (reference sequence). CDR3 length equals 14 residues. V was cut by 2 bases and J by 9 bases, with 12 bases left in between. CDR3 protein: CASSLKGVSSPLHF. In DNA, the CDR3 is TGTGCCAGCAGCTTAAAGGGGGTATCTTCACCCCTCCACTTT.

The sample holds one count of this clone. The genes are TRBV18 and TRBJ1-4, with 9 bases fitting TRBD1. The CDR3 runs 16 residues. Trimming cost V 2 bases and J 3 bases; bases outside gene matches: 4. The germline gives CDR1 KGHSH, CDR2 LQKENI. CDR3 protein: CASSPRGQGANEKLFF. DNA of the CDR3: TGTGCCAGCTCACCAAGGGGACAGGGCGCTAATGAAAAACTGTTTTTT.

CDR3 nucleotides: TGTGCCAGCAGCCAATTGGTTAGCGGGAGCTATGAGCAGTTCTTC. It codes for CASSQLVSGSYEQFF. V and J are TRBV14 and TRBJ2-1, with 9 bases aligning to TRBD2. The CDR3 extends over 15 amino acids. The V gene's germline CDR1 is SGHDN and CDR2 FVKESK. V trimming: 2 bases; J trimming: 8 bases; junction bases outside the gene matches: 7.

Concerning this clone itself: This same CDR3 is encoded by further DNA sequences in the sample. The chain uses TRBV5-1 and TRBJ1-2; 7 nucleotides align to TRBD1. J lost 3 bases, V lost 0 bases, and 2 bases had no gene match. Germline V gene data show CDR1 as SGHRS and CDR2 as YFSETQ. The CDR3 is made up of 14 amino acids. CDR3 region: CASSLGQGYYGYTF. In nucleotides, the CDR3 is TGCGCCAGCAGCTTGGGACAGGGTTACTATGGCTACACCTTC.

This clone was picked up one time. The chain is built from TRBV18 and TRBJ1-1, with no clear D. The CDR3 extends over 15 amino acids. Trimming took 1 base from V and 1 from J, leaving 10 bases between them. CDR1 is KGHSH and CDR2 is LQKENI in the germline V gene. The CDR3 loop is CASSPRAEPNTEAFF. As DNA, the CDR3 is TGTGCCAGCTCACCACGGGCGGAACCGAACACTGAAGCTTTCTTT.